The 8 T cell receptor beta chains reported below all come from one sample, sequenced in a study of blood T cell repertoires in COVID-19. Profiling relied on immunoSEQ multiplex PCR, and the TCRdb table lists in-frame clones only, not all of them. In the table there are a few hundred thousand clones, 87% of which are singletons. Sample: PBMCs or T cells enriched from blood (not recorded which). These receptors all stem from a woman younger than 35 who had recovered from COVID-19.

The gene calls are TRBV9 and TRBJ1-2; D is possibly TRBD1 (5 bases). V gave up 0 bases and J gave up 3 bases, with 12 bases separating them. The CDR3 is 15 residues long. Germline assignment: CDR1 SGDLS and CDR2 YYNGEE. Here the CDR3 reads CASSVAPDTHYGYTF. CDR3 nucleotide sequence: TGTGCCAGCAGCGTAGCCCCGGACACCCACTATGGCTACACCTTC. The full variable domain, its missing parts supplied by reference TRBV9 and TRBJ1-2, is DSGVTQTPKHLITATGQRVTLRCSPRSGDLSVYWYQQSLDQGLQFLIQYYNGEERAKGNILERFSAQQFPDLHSELNLSSLELGDSALYFCASSVAPDTHYGYTFGSGTRLTVV.

This chain joins TRBV11-1 and TRBJ2-7, with a possible D match to TRBD1 (6 bases). Germline lookup yields CDR1 SGHAT and CDR2 FQDESV (reference sequence). CDR3 length: 13 amino acids. Trimming removed 3 bases from V and 3 bases from J, with 9 bases in between. The CDR3 DNA follows: TGTGCCAGCAGCTTCCCAGGGGTCTACGAGCAGTACTTC. Its protein is CASSFPGVYEQYF.

V and J are TRBV7-8 and TRBJ1-2, with TRBD1 as a possible D gene (6 bases). The CDR3 has 18 residues. Germline CDR1 and CDR2: SGHVS and FQNEAQ. The V and J ends lost 1 base and 2 bases respectively, with 20 bases between them. CDR3 sequence (DNA): TGTGCCAGCAGCTTAGTTGCCAGGGTCCGGGGGGGCAACTATGGCTACACCTTC. Translated, it gives CASSLVARVRGGNYGYTF.

The rearrangement uses TRBV5-1 and TRBJ1-2; 12 nucleotides match TRBD1. CDR3 length: 15 amino acids. Germline V gives CDR1 SGHRS, CDR2 YFSETQ. V gave up 5 bases and J gave up 7 bases; unmatched junction bases: 9. Written as DNA, the CDR3 is TGCGCCAGCAGTGAGTCGGGACAGGGGGCTTTTGGCTACACCTTC. This gives the protein CASSESGQGAFGYTF.

This clone came up once. The chain has TRBV6-6 and TRBJ2-6; 7 nucleotides agree with TRBD1. Germline V CDR1 and CDR2: MNHNY, SVGAGI (reference sequence). J lost 5 bases, V lost 5 bases, and 3 bases had no gene match. This CDR3 has 14 amino acids. CDR3 DNA sequence: TGTGCCAGCAGTGGACAGGCCCGGGCCAACGTCCTGACTTTC. Translating it yields CASSGQARANVLTF.

The rearrangement joins TRBV3-1 (or the pseudogene TRBV3-2) to TRBJ2-1, with TRBD2 as a possible D gene (6 bases). Germline CDR1 reads LGHDT; CDR2 reads YNNKEL (reference sequence). The CDR3 has 16 residues. Between the trimmed V and J ends, which lost 4 bases and 5 bases, there was a span of 18 bases. CDR3 sequence reads: CASSPFGVAEHNEQFF. The CDR3 nucleotides are TGTGCCAGCAGCCCTTTTGGGGTAGCGGAACACAATGAGCAGTTCTTC.

The rearrangement joins TRBV10-3 to TRBJ1-4, with 9 bases aligning to TRBD1. The CDR3 runs to 13 residues. The V gene end was trimmed by 8 bases and the J gene end by 6 bases; junction bases not matched to a gene: 4. The germline CDR1 and CDR2 sequences are ENHRY and SYGVKD. CDR3 in amino acids: CAIGTGLDEKLFF. The CDR3 DNA follows: TGTGCCATCGGGACAGGGCTGGATGAAAAACTGTTTTTT.

The chain links TRBV24-1 to TRBJ2-7; 8 nucleotides agree with TRBD1. V shed 3 bases, J shed 6 bases, and the junction held 6 bases outside the gene matches. This CDR3 comprises 14 residues. Germline V gene lookup returns CDR1 KGHDR and CDR2 SFDVKD. The CDR3, as DNA: TGTGCCACCAGTGATGGACAGGGTAAGCGCGAGCAGTACTTC. As protein: CATSDGQGKREQYF.